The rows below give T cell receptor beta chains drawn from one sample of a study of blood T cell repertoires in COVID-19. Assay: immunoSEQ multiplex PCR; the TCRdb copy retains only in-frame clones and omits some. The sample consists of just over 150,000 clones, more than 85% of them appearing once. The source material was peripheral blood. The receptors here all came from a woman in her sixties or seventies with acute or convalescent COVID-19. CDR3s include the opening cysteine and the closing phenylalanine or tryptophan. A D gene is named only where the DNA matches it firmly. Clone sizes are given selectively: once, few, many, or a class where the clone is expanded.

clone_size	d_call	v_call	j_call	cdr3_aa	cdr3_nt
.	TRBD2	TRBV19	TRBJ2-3	CASSILAFGGGLPDTQYF	TGTGCCAGTAGTATATTAGCCTTTGGCGGGGGTCTACCAGATACGCAGTATTTT
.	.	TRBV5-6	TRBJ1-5	CASSLWGGSQPQHF	TGTGCCAGCAGCTTGTGGGGGGGAAGTCAGCCCCAGCATTTT
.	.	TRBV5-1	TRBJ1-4	CASSLARTTNEKLFF	TGCGCCAGCAGCTTGGCCAGGACAACTAATGAAAAACTGTTTTTT
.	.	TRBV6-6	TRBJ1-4	CASHHESYNEKLFF	TGTGCCAGCCATCATGAAAGCTATAATGAAAAACTGTTTTTT
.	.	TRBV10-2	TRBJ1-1	CASRGMNTEAFF	TGCGCCAGCAGGGGCATGAACACTGAAGCTTTCTTT
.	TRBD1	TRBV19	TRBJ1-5	CASSIWTGGTYSNQPQHF	TGTGCCAGTAGTATTTGGACAGGGGGGACATATAGCAATCAGCCCCAGCATTTT
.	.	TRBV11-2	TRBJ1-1	CASSLDQGTEAFF	TGTGCCAGCAGCTTAGATCAGGGCACTGAAGCTTTCTTT
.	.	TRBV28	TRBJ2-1	CASSLHGGAYNEQFF	TGTGCCAGCAGTTTACACGGGGGTGCCTACAATGAGCAGTTCTTC
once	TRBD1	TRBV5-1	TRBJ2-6	CASRHRDSGTGANVLTF	TGCGCCAGCAGACATAGGGACAGTGGAACTGGGGCCAACGTCCTGACTTTC
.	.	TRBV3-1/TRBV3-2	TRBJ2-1	CASSPGIITYNEQFF	TGTGCCAGCAGCCCGGGAATAATTACCTACAATGAGCAGTTCTTC
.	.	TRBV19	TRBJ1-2	CASRREGNYGYTF	TGTGCCAGTAGGCGTGAGGGTAACTATGGCTACACCTTC
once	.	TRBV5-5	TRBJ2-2	CASSLILGTLTGELFF	TGTGCCAGCAGCTTGATTCTAGGGACACTCACCGGGGAGCTGTTTTTT
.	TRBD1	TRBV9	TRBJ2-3	CASSFRQGAQIDTQYF	TGTGCCAGCAGCTTCAGACAGGGGGCGCAGATAGATACGCAGTATTTT
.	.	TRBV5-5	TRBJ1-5	CASSLAVRGTNQPQHF	TGTGCCAGCAGCTTGGCCGTCAGGGGCACCAATCAGCCCCAGCATTTT
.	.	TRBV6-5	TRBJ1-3	CASRTLGGSGNTIYF	TGTGCCAGCAGGACCCTCGGCGGATCTGGAAACACCATATATTTT
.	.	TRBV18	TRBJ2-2	CASSPGGLTGELFF	TGTGCCAGCTCACCCGGGGGGCTCACCGGGGAGCTGTTTTTT
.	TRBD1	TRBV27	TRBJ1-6	CASSLTSGTGAVSPLHF	TGTGCCAGCAGCCTTACCTCCGGGACAGGGGCGGTTTCACCCCTCCACTTT
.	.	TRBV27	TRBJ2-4	CASSSPWGAAKNIQYF	TGTGCCAGCAGTTCCCCGTGGGGCGCAGCCAAAAACATTCAGTACTTC
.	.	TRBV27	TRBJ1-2	CASSLSLGRGYTF	TGTGCCAGCAGTTTATCGTTGGGCCGCGGCTACACCTTC
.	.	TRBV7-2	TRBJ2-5	CASSLNLRQETQYF	TGTGCCAGCAGCTTAAATCTGAGACAAGAGACCCAGTACTTC
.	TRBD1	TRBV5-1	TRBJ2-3	CASSVGTEDTDTQYF	TGCGCCAGCAGCGTCGGGACAGAAGACACAGATACGCAGTATTTT
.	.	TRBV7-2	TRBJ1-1	CASSLGGGGRPEAFF	TGTGCCAGCAGCTTAGGCGGTGGGGGGAGGCCTGAAGCTTTCTTT
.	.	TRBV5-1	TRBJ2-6	CASSLLPGQGRGANVLTF	TGCGCCAGCAGCTTACTCCCGGGGCAGGGGCGGGGGGCCAACGTCCTGACTTTC
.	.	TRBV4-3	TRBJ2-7	CASSHGRSYEQYF	TGCGCCAGCAGCCATGGCCGATCCTACGAGCAGTACTTC
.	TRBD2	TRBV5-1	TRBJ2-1	CASSELAGGQTEQFF	TGCGCCAGCAGCGAACTAGCGGGGGGGCAAACTGAGCAGTTCTTC
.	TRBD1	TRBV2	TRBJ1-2	CASSPTGAVGYGYTF	TGTGCCAGCAGTCCGACAGGGGCGGTAGGCTATGGCTACACCTTC
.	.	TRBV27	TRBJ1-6	CASSPRGYPGNSPLHF	TGTGCCAGCAGCCCCCGTGGGTATCCAGGGAATTCACCCCTCCACTTT
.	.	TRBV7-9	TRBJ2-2	CASSSLKNTGELFF	TGTGCCAGCAGCTCCCTTAAAAACACCGGGGAGCTGTTTTTT
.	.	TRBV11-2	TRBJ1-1	CASSSRGTEAFF	TGTGCCAGCAGCTCAAGGGGTACTGAAGCTTTCTTT
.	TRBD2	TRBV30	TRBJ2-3	CAWSRDYSTDTQYF	TGTGCCTGGAGCCGGGACTATAGCACAGATACGCAGTATTTT
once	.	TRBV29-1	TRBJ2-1	CSVDRAPGNEQFF	TGCAGCGTTGACAGGGCGCCGGGCAATGAGCAGTTCTTC
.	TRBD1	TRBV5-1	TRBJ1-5	CASSFGTDDSNQPQHF	TGCGCCAGCAGCTTTGGGACAGATGATAGCAATCAGCCCCAGCATTTT
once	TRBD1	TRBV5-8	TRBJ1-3	CASSLPRDRVAGNTIYF	TGTGCCAGCAGCCTCCCCCGGGACAGGGTCGCAGGAAACACCATATATTTT
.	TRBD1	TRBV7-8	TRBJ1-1	CASSFTTQRGRRTEAFF	TGTGCCAGCAGCTTCACCACACAGAGGGGGCGCAGGACTGAAGCTTTCTTT
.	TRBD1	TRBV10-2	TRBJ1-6	CASSEWTGTNSPLHF	TGCGCCAGCAGTGAATGGACAGGGACAAATTCACCCCTCCACTTT
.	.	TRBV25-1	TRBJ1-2	CASSDSARGAYGYTF	TGTGCCAGCAGTGATTCCGCCAGGGGCGCCTATGGCTACACCTTC
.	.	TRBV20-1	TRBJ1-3	CSAQGGNTIYF	TGCAGTGCCCAGGGTGGAAACACCATATATTTT
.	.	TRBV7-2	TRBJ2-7	CASSSIQGIYEQYF	TGTGCCAGCAGCTCAATCCAGGGTATATACGAGCAGTACTTC
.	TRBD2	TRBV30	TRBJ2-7	CAWSSGTRGSEQYF	TGTGCCTGGAGCTCCGGGACTAGGGGAAGCGAGCAGTACTTC
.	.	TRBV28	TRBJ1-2	CASSSGDKYYGYTF	TGTGCCAGCAGTTCCGGGGACAAGTACTATGGCTACACCTTC
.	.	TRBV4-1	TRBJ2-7	CASSQQAPSRHEQYF	TGCGCCAGCAGCCAACAGGCCCCATCAAGGCACGAGCAGTACTTC
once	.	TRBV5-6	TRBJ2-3	CASSSPQGMTQYF	TGTGCCAGCAGTTCCCCCCAGGGAATGACGCAGTATTTT
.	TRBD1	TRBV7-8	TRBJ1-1	CASSLEAADRVNWNTEAFF	TGTGCCAGCAGCCTAGAGGCAGCGGACAGGGTCAACTGGAACACTGAAGCTTTCTTT
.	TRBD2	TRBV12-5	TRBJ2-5	CASGLAATSGGLGTQYF	TGTGCTAGTGGTTTGGCCGCGACTAGCGGGGGCTTGGGGACCCAGTACTTC
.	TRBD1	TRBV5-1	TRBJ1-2	CASSLALPTGAYGYTF	TGCGCCAGCAGCTTGGCCTTGCCGACAGGGGCCTATGGCTACACCTTC
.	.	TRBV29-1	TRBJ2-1	CSVGGRMGRGSSYNEQFF	TGCAGCGTTGGGGGCCGGATGGGGCGCGGTAGCTCCTACAATGAGCAGTTCTTC
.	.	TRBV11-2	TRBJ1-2	CASSLDPRQGYGYTF	TGTGCCAGCAGCTTAGATCCCCGGCAGGGCTATGGCTACACCTTC
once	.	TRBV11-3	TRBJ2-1	CASSLSWGGGYNEQFF	TGTGCCAGCAGCTTGTCCTGGGGGGGCGGCTACAATGAGCAGTTCTTC
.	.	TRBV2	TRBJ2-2	CASSDPGDTGELFF	TGTGCCAGCAGTGACCCCGGAGACACCGGGGAGCTGTTTTTT
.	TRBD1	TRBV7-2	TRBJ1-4	CASSTGQAATNEKLFF	TGTGCCAGCAGCACAGGACAGGCAGCAACTAATGAAAAACTGTTTTTT